The source of this T cell receptor (beta chain) is a study of blood T cell repertoires in COVID-19. Looking at the study overall: Sources were T cells, B-cell-depleted T cells, or PBMCs; the material itself was cDNA or gDNA.

The repertoire was sequenced with immunoSEQ multiplex PCR; TCRdb's copy has only in-frame clones and lacks some. The data show approximately 50,000 clones, less than 90% seen once. Germline V gene lookup returns CDR1 MDHEN and CDR2 SYDVKM. V dropped 6 bases and J dropped 1 base, with 18 bases sitting between them. This CDR3 has 16 residues. The chain employs TRBV28 and TRBJ1-1, with D perhaps TRBD1 (5 bases). This receptor was taken from a human donor in a cohort sampled during active COVID-19. Source material: peripheral blood. CDR3 DNA: TGTGCCAGCAGCTCAAACCGATTCCAGGGGAACACTGAAGCTTTCTTT. Translating gives CASSSNRFQGNTEAFF.